This T cell receptor (beta chain) stems from a study of response to subunit inactivated influenza vaccine. Study observations and caveats: It was the authors' suggestion that each seasonal influenza vaccination recruits few new T cells.

On this clonotype itself: Antigen: not known.

TCRdb re-called the RT-PCR reads with MiXCR, one entry per CDR3 protein. The top ten clones hold less than 4% of a sample with approximately 520,000 distinct CDR3 sequences, about 15% of them seen once. V dropped 3 bases and J dropped 4 bases, with 12 bases sitting between them. CDR1 SSHAT and CDR2 FNYEAQ come from the germline V gene (reference sequence). The CDR3 is 14 residues long. This clonotype originated in a man aged 50-75 years who received an inactivated influenza vaccine. The specimen was CD4+ T cells sorted from PBMCs, collected less than 30 months after vaccination. The V and J genes are TRBV7-7 and TRBJ2-5; the D gene is possibly TRBD1 (6 bases). For the CDR3, the DNA is TGTGCCAGCAGCTTTCTGGCAGGGGCAGAGACCCAGTACTTC. It specifies CASSFLAGAETQYF.